This passage covers 24 T cell receptor beta chains from one sample sequenced in a study of cytomegalovirus exposure and HLA in healthy donors. Primers: 60 Vbeta forward and 13 Jbeta reverse. Libraries were prepared by immunoSEQ multiplex PCR; TCRdb keeps only in-frame clonotypes and omits some of them. This sample yields approximately 150,000 clones, of which 70% to 85% are seen a single time; around 4.9% belongs to the top ten. Specimen: PBMCs. The receptor set was obtained from a man aged 18 to 29 in good health and CMV-seronegative.

The chain is built from TRBV7-9 and TRBJ1-1, with 9 bases matching TRBD1. The CDR3 runs to 15 residues. In germline, CDR1 is SEHNR, CDR2 FQNEAQ (reference sequence). V shed 5 bases, J shed 0 bases, and the junction held 4 bases outside the gene matches. Written as DNA, the CDR3 is TGTGCCAGCAGCCAGGGACAGGGAATGAACACTGAAGCTTTCTTT. This encodes CASSQGQGMNTEAFF.

This clone was seen a handful of times. This rearrangement joins TRBV6-1 to TRBJ2-5; tentatively, D is TRBD1 (6 bases). Per the germline V gene, CDR1 is MNHNS and CDR2 is SASEGT. CDR3 length: 14 residues. V lost 6 bases to trimming and J lost 10 bases, with 21 bases between them. Here the CDR3 reads CASRAQTGSGSQYF. The CDR3 DNA reads as TGTGCCAGCAGAGCCCAGACAGGTTCAGGGAGCCAGTACTTC.

V gene TRBV7-2 combines with J gene TRBJ2-1, with 7 bases that match TRBD1. The germline V gene has CDR1 SGHTA and CDR2 FQGNSA. The length of the CDR3 is 15 residues. J was trimmed by 4 bases and V by 1 base; bases with no gene match: 4. The CDR3 region has the DNA TGTGCCAGCAGCTTAGTAGGACAGGCGTACAATGAGCAGTTCTTC. This gives the protein CASSLVGQAYNEQFF.

This clone has only one observation. The chain uses TRBV19 and TRBJ1-1; no clear D gene. The germline V gene has CDR1 LNHDA and CDR2 SQIVND (reference sequence). CDR3 length equals 14 residues. V lost 6 bases, J lost 3 bases, and 14 bases lay in between. This CDR3 reads CASRIVFEDTEAFF. In DNA, the CDR3 is TGTGCCAGTAGGATCGTTTTCGAGGACACTGAAGCTTTCTTT.

This chain uses TRBV5-5 with TRBJ2-5, with D hard to call. CDR3 size: 11 residues. The V end was cut by 4 bases, the J end by 3 bases, with 4 bases between. Germline CDR1 reads SGHKS; CDR2 reads YYEKEE (reference sequence). As DNA, the CDR3 is TGTGCCAGCAGCGTAAAAGAGACCCAGTACTTC. Residues: CASSVKETQYF. Full variable domain (outside the CDR3, taken from reference TRBV5-5 and TRBJ2-5): DAGVTQSPTHLIKTRGQQVTLRCSPISGHKSVSWYQQVLGQGPQFIFQYYEKEERGRGNFPDRFSARQFPNYSSELNVNALLLGDSALYLCASSVKETQYFGPGTRLLVL.

V usage is TRBV27 and J usage is TRBJ2-5; 10 bases line up with TRBD1. The J segment lost 5 bases and the V segment lost 6 bases, leaving 9 bases of the junction unmatched. This CDR3 region has 15 residues. CDR1 and CDR2 from the germline V gene are MNHEY and SMNVEV (reference sequence). The CDR3 nucleotides are TGTGCCAGCAGGCGCGGACAGGGGGTTCTTGAGACCCAGTACTTC. Its protein is CASRRGQGVLETQYF.

V gene TRBV4-2 combines with J gene TRBJ2-3, with 8 bases lining up with TRBD1. V trimming: 3 bases; J trimming: 5 bases; junction bases outside the gene matches: 13. Germline values: CDR1 LGHNA, CDR2 YNFKEQ. The CDR3 consists of 17 residues. The DNA for the CDR3 is TGTGCCAGCAGCCACTCCCCACCAGGACAGGGTCAAGATACGCAGTATTTT. It codes for CASSHSPPGQGQDTQYF.

Only a few counts were recorded for this clone. The chain recombines TRBV10-3 with TRBJ1-1, with a possible D match to TRBD1 (6 bases). This CDR3 has 16 residues. The V and J ends lost 3 bases and 5 bases respectively, with 19 bases between them. Germline-derived CDR1 and CDR2 are ENHRY and SYGVKD. CDR3 sequence: CAISEGIGGARTEAFF. The CDR3 coding sequence is TGTGCCATCAGTGAAGGGATTGGGGGGGCGCGTACTGAAGCTTTCTTT.

The table lists this clone with a few counts. V and J are TRBV4-2 and TRBJ1-1; D perhaps matches TRBD1 (5 bases). The CDR3 totals 12 residues. Germline CDR1 reads LGHNA; CDR2 reads YNFKEQ. V was shortened by 5 bases and J by 7 bases, with 11 bases between the two germline ends. The CDR3: CASSSRGDEAFF. The CDR3 DNA reads TGTGCCAGCAGCTCCCGGGGGGATGAAGCTTTCTTT.

This chain uses TRBV5-6 with TRBJ2-7, with D possibly TRBD2 on 5 matching bases. The CDR3 contains 16 residues. With 3 bases removed from V and 6 bases from J, the gap between germline ends came to 22 bases. Germline V CDR1 and CDR2: SGHDT, YYEEEE. The CDR3: CASSSPGLASYSEQYF. Here the CDR3 DNA reads TGTGCCAGCAGCTCACCGGGCCTAGCAAGCTACAGCGAGCAGTACTTC.

V and J are TRBV12-5 and TRBJ2-1; 10 positions agree with TRBD1. Trimming removed 4 bases from V and 6 bases from J; junction bases left unmatched: 3. This CDR3 region has 14 residues. The germline gives CDR1 LGHNT, CDR2 FRNRAP. The CDR3 DNA is TGTGCTAGTGGTTCTGGACAGGGGGGCAATGAGCAGTTCTTC. This sequence encodes CASGSGQGGNEQFF.

V and J are TRBV23-1 and TRBJ1-1; D possibly corresponds to TRBD1 (6 bases). TRBV23-1 is identified as an open reading frame with a role that is uncertain. The V gene lost 11 bases and the J gene lost 0 bases, with 22 bases spanning the gap. There are 16 residues in the CDR3. CDR3 in amino acids: CAAGLGQKIMNTEAFF. CDR3 in DNA: TGCGCCGCCGGGCTCGGACAGAAAATCATGAACACTGAAGCTTTCTTT.

This chain joins TRBV29-1 and TRBJ1-4; 7 bases line up with TRBD1. V shed 6 bases and J 3 bases; nucleotides not matched to a gene: 10. CDR1 SQVTM and CDR2 ANQGSEA come from the germline V gene. The CDR3 extends over 15 amino acids. The CDR3 DNA reads as TGCAGCGTACTCCTTCGACAGGGATCTAATGAAAAACTGTTTTTT. It translates to CSVLLRQGSNEKLFF.

This chain connects TRBV14 to TRBJ1-2; weak D call: TRBD1 (5 bases). In germline, CDR1 is SGHDN, CDR2 FVKESK. Trimming removed 1 base from V and 4 bases from J, with 13 bases in between. The CDR3 runs to 15 residues. The CDR3 is CASSQGRTFLYGYTF. Written as DNA, the CDR3 is TGTGCCAGCAGCCAAGGACGGACATTTCTCTATGGCTACACCTTC.

The J gene is TRBJ2-1, the V gene TRBV23-1, with 9 bases identical to TRBD2. TRBV23-1 is flagged as an ORF with uncertain function. This CDR3 is 16 amino acids long. Unmatched junction bases numbered 11, after V lost 3 bases and J lost 8 bases. CDR3 sequence: CASSQPPRTSDHEQFF. In DNA, the CDR3 is TGCGCCAGCAGTCAGCCACCCAGGACTAGCGATCATGAGCAGTTCTTC.

The rearrangement links TRBV18 to TRBJ1-4; tentatively, D is TRBD1 (6 bases). The CDR3 runs 13 residues. Trimming took off 3 bases at V and 4 bases at J, with 6 bases between the two ends. Per germline, CDR1 KGHSH and CDR2 LQKENI. DNA for the CDR3: TGTGCCAGCTCACCGGGACATAATGAAAAACTGTTTTTT. This encodes CASSPGHNEKLFF.

The chain employs TRBV28 and TRBJ2-1; 12 bases agree with TRBD2. The V and J ends lost 2 bases and 5 bases, in that order; junction bases with no gene match: 7. CDR3 length equals 17 residues. The germline gives CDR1 MDHEN, CDR2 SYDVKM. The CDR3 protein is CASSLSPGLAGNNEQFF. CDR3 DNA sequence: TGTGCCAGCAGTTTAAGCCCGGGACTAGCGGGCAACAATGAGCAGTTCTTC.

The chain recombines TRBV4-1 with TRBJ1-2; D not certain. V lost 0 bases and J 5 bases, leaving 10 bases between the germline ends. The CDR3 covers 14 residues. Germline CDR1 MGHRA, CDR2 YSYEKL. CDR3 in amino acids: CASSQDEGRYGYTF. CDR3 DNA: TGCGCCAGCAGCCAAGACGAGGGTCGGTATGGCTACACCTTC.

DNA of the CDR3: TGTGCCATCAGTGGCCAGAGGCCGGGTAACTATGGCTACACCTTC. Protein sequence: CAISGQRPGNYGYTF. The chain joins TRBV10-3 to TRBJ1-2, with no clear D. This CDR3 comprises 15 residues. The ends were cut back, 4 bases at V and 1 base at J, with 13 bases in the middle. Per germline, CDR1 ENHRY and CDR2 SYGVKD.

V usage is TRBV5-1 and J usage is TRBJ2-3; the match to TRBD1 covers 9 bases. Germline V gene lookup returns CDR1 SGHRS and CDR2 YFSETQ. The CDR3 loop spans 16 amino acids. The ends lost 0 bases at V and 5 bases at J; junction bases unmatched: 7. DNA of the CDR3: TGCGCCAGCAGCTTGGCACAGGGGGCGCAGAAAGATACGCAGTATTTT. Amino acid sequence: CASSLAQGAQKDTQYF.

The chain carries TRBV7-8 and TRBJ2-1, with TRBD1 matching 8 bases. Losses at the gene ends were 5 bases for V and 4 bases for J; bases not matched to a gene: 10. Per germline, CDR1 SGHVS and CDR2 FQNEAQ. This CDR3 spans 16 amino acids. This CDR3 reads CASSLGQGRAYNEQFF. DNA of the CDR3: TGTGCCAGCAGCCTCGGACAGGGAAGGGCTTACAATGAGCAGTTCTTC. Looking up the rest from reference TRBV7-8 and TRBJ2-1 gives the full variable domain: GAGVSQSPRYKVAKRGQDVALRCDPISGHVSLFWYQQALGQGPEFLTYFQNEAQLDKSGLPSDRFFAERPEGSVSTLKIQRTQQEDSAVYLCASSLGQGRAYNEQFFGPGTRLTVL.

The rearrangement uses TRBV15 and TRBJ2-3, with a tentative D call TRBD2 (5 bases). CDR1 and CDR2 from the germline V gene are LNHNV and YYDKDF (reference sequence). The CDR3 is 12 amino acids. The V end lost 8 bases, the J end lost 3 bases, and 9 bases lay between the germline ends. The CDR3 reads CATGGFTDTQYF. The CDR3 coding sequence is TGTGCCACCGGCGGGTTTACAGATACGCAGTATTTT.

This clone was observed a single time. The chain uses TRBV2 and TRBJ2-7, with D tentatively TRBD1 (6 bases). The CDR3 spans 14 residues. The germline gives CDR1 SNHLY, CDR2 FYNNEI. V was pared by 2 bases and J by 3 bases, with 11 bases between. CDR3 residues: CASSESWTVYEQYF. CDR3 DNA: TGTGCCAGCAGTGAATCTTGGACAGTCTACGAGCAGTACTTC.

This chain uses TRBV4-2 with TRBJ1-2; TRBD1 aligns across 12 bases. In germline, CDR1 is LGHNA, CDR2 YNFKEQ. V was pared by 1 base and J by 4 bases, with 4 bases of the junction left unmatched. The CDR3 contains 16 residues. The CDR3 here is CASSQAGTGGAYGYTF. CDR3 sequence (DNA): TGTGCCAGCAGCCAAGCCGGGACAGGGGGCGCCTATGGCTACACCTTC.